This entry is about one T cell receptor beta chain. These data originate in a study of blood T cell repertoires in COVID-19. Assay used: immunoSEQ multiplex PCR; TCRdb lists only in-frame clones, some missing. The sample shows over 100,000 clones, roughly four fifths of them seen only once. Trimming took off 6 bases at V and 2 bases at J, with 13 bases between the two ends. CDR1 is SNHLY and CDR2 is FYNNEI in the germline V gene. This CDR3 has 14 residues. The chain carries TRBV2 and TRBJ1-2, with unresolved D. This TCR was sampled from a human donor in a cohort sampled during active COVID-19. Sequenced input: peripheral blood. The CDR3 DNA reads TGTGCCAGCAGCTCTCTTGTCTCGAACTATGGCTACACCTTC. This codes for CASSSLVSNYGYTF. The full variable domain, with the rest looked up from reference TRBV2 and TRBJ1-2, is EPEVTQTPSHQVTQMGQEVILRCVPISNHLYFYWYRQILGQKVEFLVSFYNNEISEKSEIFDDQFSVERPDGSNFTLKIRSTKLEDSAMYFCASSSLVSNYGYTFGSGTRLTVV.